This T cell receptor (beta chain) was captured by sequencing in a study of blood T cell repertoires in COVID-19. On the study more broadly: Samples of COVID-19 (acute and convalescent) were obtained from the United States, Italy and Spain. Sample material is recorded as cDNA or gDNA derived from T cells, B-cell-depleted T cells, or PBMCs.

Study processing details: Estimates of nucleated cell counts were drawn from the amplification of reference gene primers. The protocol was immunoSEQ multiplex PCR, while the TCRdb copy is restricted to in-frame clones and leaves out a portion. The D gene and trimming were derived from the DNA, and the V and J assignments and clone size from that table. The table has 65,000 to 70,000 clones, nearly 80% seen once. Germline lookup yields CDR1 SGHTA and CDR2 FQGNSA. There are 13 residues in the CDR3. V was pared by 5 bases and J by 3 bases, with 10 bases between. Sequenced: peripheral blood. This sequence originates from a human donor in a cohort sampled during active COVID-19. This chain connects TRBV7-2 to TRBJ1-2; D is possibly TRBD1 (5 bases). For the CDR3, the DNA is TGTGCCAGCAGCATGACAGTTTACTATGGCTACACCTTC. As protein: CASSMTVYYGYTF.